Below are 22 T cell receptor beta chains sequenced from a single sample in a study of control samples from healthy donors and cancer patients. Sequencing was performed with immunoSEQ multiplex PCR; in TCRdb, only in-frame clones are kept and a portion is missing. The sample shows about 110,000 clones, just under 85% of them seen only once. Sequencing input: blood. These receptors originate from a man aged 18 to 30 in good health.

In this sample, this clone turned up a few times. The V gene is TRBV19, the J gene TRBJ1-5, with D uncertain. This CDR3 region has 15 residues. CDR1 LNHDA and CDR2 SQIVND come from the germline V gene (reference sequence). V lost 3 bases and J lost 4, with 13 bases in between. The CDR3 loop reads CASSITLEVNQPQHF. DNA of the CDR3: TGTGCCAGTAGTATCACCTTGGAGGTAAATCAGCCCCAGCATTTT.

The chain recombines TRBV9 with TRBJ2-7, with D hard to call. Germline V lookup: CDR1 SGDLS, CDR2 YYNGEE. V lost 3 bases to trimming and J lost 4 bases, with 5 bases between them. This CDR3 has 11 amino acids. The CDR3: CASSDQYEQYF. Here the CDR3 DNA reads TGTGCCAGCAGCGATCAATACGAGCAGTACTTC.

V usage is TRBV7-2 and J usage is TRBJ2-4; 12 bases map to TRBD1. CDR1 is SGHTA, CDR2 FQGNSA, per germline. The CDR3 is 20 amino acids. The V and J ends lost 0 bases and 1 base, in that order; junction bases with no gene match: 10. CDR3 residues: CASSLAGQGAPKGAKNIQYF. Written as DNA, the CDR3 is TGTGCCAGCAGCTTAGCGGGACAGGGGGCGCCTAAAGGCGCCAAAAACATTCAGTACTTC.

This clone has just one count. The V call is TRBV29-1, the J call TRBJ2-3; 9 bases agree with TRBD1. With V trimmed by 4 bases and J by 15 bases, 2 bases remained unmatched. This CDR3 is 9 amino acids long. CDR1 and CDR2 (germline): SQVTM, ANQGSEA. The CDR3 protein is CSVGQGDYF. CDR3 sequence (DNA): TGCAGCGTTGGACAGGGGGATTATTTT.

J is TRBJ2-7 and V is TRBV27, with 8 nucleotides matching TRBD1. There are 14 residues in the CDR3. CDR1 is MNHEY and CDR2 is SMNVEV in the germline V gene (reference sequence). V shed 6 bases, J shed 0 bases, and the junction held 4 bases outside the gene matches. The CDR3 DNA is TGTGCCAGCAGCCGGACAGGGCCCTCCTACGAGCAGTACTTC. Translation gives CASSRTGPSYEQYF.

The sample holds one count of this clone. The rearrangement links TRBV10-3 to TRBJ2-7, with D possibly being TRBD2 (7 bases). CDR1 is ENHRY and CDR2 is SYGVKD in the germline V gene. Trimming took off 3 bases at V and 9 bases at J, with 15 bases between the two ends. The CDR3 consists of 13 residues. Here the CDR3 reads CAISDLGGDRQYF. CDR3 sequence (DNA): TGTGCCATCAGTGATTTAGGGGGGGATAGGCAGTACTTC.

The chain links TRBV2 to TRBJ1-2; no definite D call. There are 12 residues in the CDR3. V lost 5 bases and J lost 10, with 14 bases in between. Germline V gene data show CDR1 as SNHLY and CDR2 as FYNNEI. Here the CDR3 DNA reads TGTGCCAGCAGTCGCCCCACACCGCCCTACACCTTC. It yields the protein CASSRPTPPYTF.

CDR3 amino acids: CASSYGGVTEAFF. DNA of the CDR3: TGTGCCAGCAGTTATGGGGGAGTCACTGAAGCTTTCTTT. This sequence joins TRBV6-5 and TRBJ1-1; perhaps TRBD1 as D (5 bases). This CDR3 comprises 13 residues. V lost 3 bases and J 4 bases, leaving 9 bases between the germline ends. Germline V CDR1 and CDR2: MNHEY, SVGAGI.

As concerns this clone: Other DNA sequences in this sample translate to the same CDR3. This rearrangement joins TRBV11-2 to TRBJ2-3, with D unresolved. The germline V gene has CDR1 SGHAT and CDR2 FQNNGV. V lost 3 bases and J lost 5, with 6 bases in between. The CDR3 sequence is 12 residues long. CDR3: CASSFSEDTQYF. Here the CDR3 DNA reads TGTGCCAGCAGCTTTTCGGAAGATACGCAGTATTTT.

The genes are TRBV5-4 and TRBJ2-3, with D perhaps matching TRBD1 or TRBD2 (7 bases each). V was clipped by 5 bases and J by 3 bases, with 22 bases between them. From germline, CDR1 is SGHNT and CDR2 YYREEE (reference sequence). This CDR3 has 17 amino acids. CDR3 in amino acids: CASSDHKQGRGTDTQYF. As DNA, the CDR3 is TGTGCCAGCAGTGACCATAAACAGGGGAGGGGGACAGATACGCAGTATTTT. Filled out from reference TRBV5-4 and TRBJ2-3, the complete variable domain reads ETGVTQSPTHLIKTRGQQVTLRCSSQSGHNTVSWYQQALGQGPQFIFQYYREEENGRGNFPPRFSGLQFPNYSSELNVNALELDDSALYLCASSDHKQGRGTDTQYFGPGTRLTVL.

This clone was counted a single time. V gene TRBV7-2 combines with J gene TRBJ2-7, with D unclear. In germline, CDR1 is SGHTA, CDR2 FQGNSA. The CDR3 sequence is 13 residues long. Trimming took off 6 bases at V and 1 base at J, with 10 bases between the two ends. CDR3 sequence (DNA): TGTGCCAGCAGGCCGGACGGATCCTACGAGCAGTACTTC. Translated: CASRPDGSYEQYF.

This CDR3 reads CASSISGGYYNEQFF. The CDR3 DNA is TGTGCCAGTAGTATTAGCGGGGGGTATTACAATGAGCAGTTCTTC. The chain links TRBV19 to TRBJ2-1; 10 nucleotides line up with TRBD2. This CDR3 is built from 15 residues. The V gene end was trimmed by 3 bases and the J gene end by 4 bases; junction bases not matched to a gene: 3. Germline V gene data show CDR1 as LNHDA and CDR2 as SQIVND (reference sequence).

The V and J genes are TRBV10-3 and TRBJ2-5, with D perhaps being TRBD1 or TRBD2 (5 bases each). V lost 3 bases to trimming and J lost 4 bases, with 15 bases between them. The CDR3 is 15 amino acids. Per the germline V gene, CDR1 is ENHRY and CDR2 is SYGVKD. The CDR3 coding sequence is TGTGCCATCAGTGAAGAGGGGCGCCGGTCAGAGACCCAGTACTTC. It specifies CAISEEGRRSETQYF.

The V and J genes are TRBV18 and TRBJ1-2; possibly TRBD1 for D (6 bases). Trimming left V 0 bases short and J 4 bases short, with 12 bases between. The CDR3 has 15 amino acids. Germline CDR1 reads KGHSH; CDR2 reads LQKENI. DNA of the CDR3: TGTGCCAGCTCACCACCGGACAGCTTACTCTATGGCTACACCTTC. It translates to CASSPPDSLLYGYTF.

The chain employs TRBV4-2 and TRBJ2-1; 8 bases align to TRBD2. The trim removed 1 base at V and 10 bases at J, leaving 12 bases unmatched. This CDR3 contains 16 residues. Germline V gives CDR1 LGHNA, CDR2 YNFKEQ. CDR3 coding DNA: TGTGCCAGCAGCCAAGGGAAGCGGGGGCCCGAGGGGGAGCAGTTCTTC. This gives the protein CASSQGKRGPEGEQFF.

Points on this clone: One junction end does not reproduce the germline sequence, and a read error may be involved. V usage is TRBV27 and J usage is TRBJ1-2; the match to TRBD1 covers 11 bases. The CDR3 contains 14 residues. Germline CDR1 is MNHEY and CDR2 is SMNVEV (reference sequence). As DNA, the CDR3 is TGTGCCAGCGGTTTGGGACAGGGGGGTCGAGGCTACACCTTC. Protein: CASGLGQGGRGYTF.

The chain carries TRBV7-9 and TRBJ2-2; unclear D gene. Germline CDR1 reads SEHNR; CDR2 reads FQNEAQ (reference sequence). With 6 bases removed from V and 6 bases from J, the gap between germline ends came to 14 bases. The CDR3 contains 14 residues. CDR3 loop: CASSLTSGAGELFF. CDR3 DNA sequence: TGTGCCAGCAGTCTTACATCTGGCGCCGGGGAGCTGTTTTTT.

The chain employs TRBV5-8 and TRBJ2-1; tentatively, D is TRBD1 or TRBD2 (7 bases each). The CDR3 loop spans 17 amino acids. Germline V gene data show CDR1 as SGHTS and CDR2 as YDEGEE. Trimming took 0 bases from V and 3 from J, leaving 16 bases between them. The chain's CDR3 is CASSLASGRGGYNEQFF. CDR3 sequence (DNA): TGTGCCAGCAGCTTGGCCTCAGGCAGGGGGGGCTACAATGAGCAGTTCTTC.

Concerning this clone: Other DNA sequences in this sample translate to the same CDR3. Here the CDR3 reads CASSYGQFNEKLFF. CDR3 nucleotides: TGTGCCAGCAGTTATGGGCAGTTTAATGAAAAACTGTTTTTT. J is TRBJ1-4 and V is TRBV6-5; D remains ambiguous. Germline CDR1 is MNHEY and CDR2 is SVGAGI. The CDR3 contains 14 residues. V was pared by 3 bases and J by 4 bases, with 9 bases between.

The chain combines TRBV18 with TRBJ1-2; no definite D call. Trimming left V 6 bases short and J 4 bases short, with 15 bases between. The V gene's germline CDR1 is KGHSH and CDR2 LQKENI. This CDR3 is 14 amino acids long. The CDR3 loop is CASSLEAGTYGYTF. The DNA for the CDR3 is TGTGCCAGCTCCTTAGAGGCTGGAACCTATGGCTACACCTTC.

V usage is TRBV18 and J usage is TRBJ2-3; D is possibly TRBD1 or TRBD2 (5 bases each). Germline V gives CDR1 KGHSH, CDR2 LQKENI. The V end was cut by 6 bases, the J end by 3 bases, with 13 bases between. This CDR3 contains 14 residues. This CDR3 is CASSPGRTTDTQYF. Written as DNA, the CDR3 is TGTGCCAGCTCCCCGGGACGGACAACAGATACGCAGTATTTT.

This chain uses TRBV29-1 with TRBJ2-1, with 7 bases matching TRBD1. This CDR3 is 15 amino acids long. With 0 bases clipped from V and 7 bases from J, the junction kept 9 bases outside the gene matches. Germline CDR1 and CDR2: SQVTM and ANQGSEA. CDR3 in amino acids: CSVEDWAGGRNEQFF. CDR3 nucleotide sequence: TGCAGCGTTGAAGATTGGGCAGGGGGAAGGAATGAGCAGTTCTTC.